Following are 2 T cell receptor beta chains from one sample sequenced in a study of OX40 agonist ivuxolimab in advanced cancers. Libraries were prepared by immunoSEQ multiplex PCR; TCRdb keeps only in-frame clonotypes and omits some of them. The sample carries about 42,000 clones, roughly 86% recorded once. Sequencing used CD4+ or CD8+ T cells sorted from blood, obtained in a trial of the OX40 agonist ivuxolimab. These receptors were obtained from an adult with an advanced solid tumor such as melanoma, head and neck, liver or kidney cancer.

The rearrangement joins TRBV10-1 to TRBJ1-1; 7 nucleotides match TRBD1. The CDR3 spans 14 residues. Germline-derived CDR1 and CDR2 are WNHNN and SYGVQD (reference sequence). V lost 5 bases, J lost 1 base, and 4 bases stayed unmatched. The CDR3 region has the DNA TGCGCCAGCAGTAGGGACAGCGGGAACACTGAAGCTTTCTTT. The encoded protein is CASSRDSGNTEAFF.

The CDR3 sequence: CASSRPGQGDEQYF. CDR3 in DNA: TGTGCCAGCAGTCGCCCGGGACAGGGCGACGAGCAGTACTTC. The gene calls are TRBV7-7 and TRBJ2-7; 9 positions match TRBD1. V trimming: 6 bases; J trimming: 5 bases; junction bases outside the gene matches: 8. The CDR3 has 14 amino acids. Per germline, CDR1 SSHAT and CDR2 FNYEAQ (reference sequence). Full variable domain (remainder filled in from reference TRBV7-7 and TRBJ2-7): GAGVSQSPRYKVTKRGQDVTLRCDPISSHATLYWYQQALGQGPEFLTYFNYEAQPDKSGLPSDRFSAERPEGSISTLTIQRTEQRDSAMYRCASSRPGQGDEQYFGPGTRLTVT.